The entry that follows covers one T cell receptor beta chain sequence. Assay: immunoSEQ multiplex PCR; the TCRdb copy retains only in-frame clones and omits some. The sample includes 390,000 or so clones, 83% of them seen just once. Germline V gene lookup returns CDR1 SGHTA and CDR2 FQGTGA. The CDR3 covers 15 residues. J gave up 3 bases and V 5 bases, and 5 bases lay outside the gene matches. The data are from a study of blood T cell repertoires in COVID-19. The chain recombines TRBV7-3 with TRBJ1-4; 8 bases are shared with TRBD1. The sequence derives from a woman between 45 and 65 years old who had recovered from COVID-19. Sequencing used PBMCs or T cells enriched from blood (not recorded which). The CDR3, as DNA: TGTGCCAGCAGCCTTGGGACAGGTCCTAATGAAAAACTGTTTTTT. Translating gives CASSLGTGPNEKLFF.